This T cell receptor beta chain originates from a study of T cell responses to AZD1222 COVID-19 vaccine. This CDR3 region has 13 residues. Trimming cost V 8 bases and J 11 bases; bases outside gene matches: 12. Germline CDR1 and CDR2: MNHEY and SVGEGT. Sequencing used immunoSEQ multiplex PCR; TCRdb keeps in-frame clones, though not all of them. The sample holds about 57,000 clones; roughly 86% are singletons and the top ten take 16%. This clone was seen only once. Antigen unknown. Overall study results and limits: Nearly half of spike-specific TCRs reportedly target unmutated variant regions. Just five or six AZD1222 recipients tested seropositive at baseline.

This rearrangement joins TRBV6-2 or TRBV6-3 to TRBJ1-5, with 7 bases fitting TRBD1. This TCR came from an adult in good health. The source was peripheral blood, collected on day 0 of AZD1222 vaccination. CDR3 protein: CASGRQGSSAQHF. CDR3 coding DNA: TGTGCCAGCGGCCGACAGGGTTCATCGGCCCAGCATTTT.